The 15 T cell receptor beta chains below were found in one sample sequenced in a study of T cell changes during pregnancy in multiple sclerosis. Clones were read by immunoSEQ multiplex PCR, and TCRdb kept only the in-frame ones, dropping some. Among about 50,000 clones, 85% to 90% were seen once, and the ten largest hold about 5.1%. Sequenced material: peripheral blood, taken after pregnancy. These receptors originate from a female donor in good health, enrolled as a control in a pregnancy study.

The gene calls are TRBV13 and TRBJ2-7; 10 bases fit TRBD2. The germline CDR1 and CDR2 sequences are PRHDT and FYEKMQ (reference sequence). Trimming removed 0 bases from V and 4 bases from J; junction bases left unmatched: 0. CDR3 length: 14 residues. CDR3 loop: CASSLGTSGYEQYF. In DNA, the CDR3 is TGTGCCAGCAGCTTAGGGACTAGCGGGTACGAGCAGTACTTC.

Only a few counts were recorded for this clone. The chain recombines TRBV9 with TRBJ1-2; D may be TRBD1 (6 bases). Germline CDR1 is SGDLS and CDR2 is YYNGEE. V lost 0 bases, J lost 0 bases, and 9 bases lay in between. The CDR3 covers 15 residues. This CDR3 is CASSVGGQANYGYTF. The CDR3 DNA reads as TGTGCCAGCAGCGTAGGGGGGCAAGCTAACTATGGCTACACCTTC.

The genes are TRBV4-1 and TRBJ2-2; 8 positions match TRBD2. Trimming cost V 0 bases and J 0 bases; bases outside gene matches: 0. Per germline, CDR1 MGHRA and CDR2 YSYEKL. The length of the CDR3 is 16 residues. Here the CDR3 DNA reads TGCGCCAGCAGCCAAGAGACTAGCGCGAACACCGGGGAGCTGTTTTTT. Translated, it gives CASSQETSANTGELFF.

The chain carries TRBV6-5 and TRBJ1-4; D remains unclear. The CDR3 totals 15 residues. Germline values: CDR1 MNHEY, CDR2 SVGAGI. Trimming removed 0 bases from V and 4 bases from J, with 9 bases in between. The CDR3 DNA follows: TGTGCCAGCAGTTACTCGGGCAGCCATAATGAAAAACTGTTTTTT. Translating it yields CASSYSGSHNEKLFF.

This chain uses TRBV5-1 with TRBJ2-1; 9 nucleotides line up with TRBD2. Germline V CDR1 and CDR2: SGHRS, YFSETQ. The CDR3 is made up of 17 amino acids. V lost 0 bases, J lost 3 bases, and 7 bases stayed unmatched. The CDR3 sequence is CASSLVLAGVDYNEQFF. Here the CDR3 DNA reads TGCGCCAGCAGCTTGGTCTTAGCGGGGGTGGACTACAATGAGCAGTTCTTC.

The chain couples TRBV11-2 to TRBJ2-1; TRBD2 matches at 12 bases. This CDR3 comprises 15 residues. CDR1 SGHAT and CDR2 FQNNGV come from the germline V gene. V lost 5 bases to trimming and J lost 10 bases; unmatched junction nucleotides: 9. The CDR3 protein is CASSPLMTSGGEQFF. The CDR3 coding sequence is TGTGCCAGCAGCCCCCTCATGACTAGCGGGGGAGAGCAGTTCTTC.

This clone has just one count. CDR3 in amino acids: CASSYRQRETQYF. The CDR3 DNA reads as TGTGCCAGCAGCTATAGACAGAGGGAGACCCAGTACTTC. V gene TRBV7-7 combines with J gene TRBJ2-5; D is perhaps TRBD1 (5 bases). Germline V gives CDR1 SSHAT, CDR2 FNYEAQ (reference sequence). The CDR3 is made up of 13 amino acids. V dropped 4 bases and J dropped 5 bases, with 11 bases sitting between them.

This sequence joins TRBV7-9 and TRBJ2-1; 15 nucleotides line up with TRBD2. CDR1 and CDR2 (germline): SEHNR, FQNEAQ (reference sequence). The trim removed 8 bases at V and 0 bases at J, leaving 8 bases unmatched. The CDR3 runs to 18 residues. CDR3 sequence (DNA): TGTGCCAGCTCTGGGACTAGCGGGAGGTCCCCCTCCTACAATGAGCAGTTCTTC. Protein product: CASSGTSGRSPSYNEQFF. The variable domain in full, completed from reference TRBV7-9 and TRBJ2-1, reads DTGVSQNPRHKITKRGQNVTFRCDPISEHNRLYWYRQTLGQGPEFLTYFQNEAQLEKSRLLSDRFSAERPKGSFSTLEIQRTEQGDSAMYLCASSGTSGRSPSYNEQFFGPGTRLTVL.

The gene calls are TRBV18 and TRBJ1-1; D is uncertain. Germline lookup yields CDR1 KGHSH and CDR2 LQKENI. The V and J ends lost 3 bases and 0 bases respectively, with 8 bases between them. CDR3 size: 14 residues. CDR3 amino acids: CASSPTKMNTEAFF. For the CDR3, the DNA is TGTGCCAGCTCACCGACAAAGATGAACACTGAAGCTTTCTTT.

V gene TRBV6-5 combines with J gene TRBJ2-6; D remains ambiguous. V was clipped by 7 bases and J by 2 bases, with 6 bases between them. Germline CDR1 MNHEY, CDR2 SVGAGI. The CDR3 is 13 amino acids. In nucleotides, the CDR3 is TGTGCCAGCACCCTCGCTGGGGCCAACGTCCTGACTTTC. Amino acids: CASTLAGANVLTF.

The chain's CDR3 is CASSFGQGAGGYTF. CDR3 coding DNA: TGTGCCAGCAGCTTTGGCCAGGGGGCAGGAGGCTACACCTTC. The chain uses TRBV7-2 and TRBJ1-2, with 8 positions matching TRBD1. The CDR3 is 14 residues long. V lost 3 bases, J lost 8 bases, and 8 bases stayed unmatched. Germline CDR1 and CDR2: SGHTA and FQGNSA.

The rearrangement links TRBV19 to TRBJ2-2; tentatively, D is TRBD1 (6 bases). Germline V lookup: CDR1 LNHDA, CDR2 SQIVND (reference sequence). CDR3 length: 14 amino acids. Trimming removed 3 bases from V and 7 bases from J, with 12 bases in between. The CDR3 spells CASSIRLGGGELFF. In DNA, the CDR3 is TGTGCCAGTAGTATCCGGCTAGGGGGCGGGGAGCTGTTTTTT.

The rearrangement joins TRBV19 to TRBJ1-2; TRBD1 matches at 11 bases. The V gene's germline CDR1 is LNHDA and CDR2 SQIVND (reference sequence). V was clipped by 6 bases and J by 8 bases; unmatched bases: 8. There are 14 residues in the CDR3. Written as DNA, the CDR3 is TGTGCCAGTAGCGTCGGACAGGGGGCTGGGGGCTACACCTTC. It yields the protein CASSVGQGAGGYTF.

V and J are TRBV29-1 and TRBJ2-5; TRBD2 agrees at 9 bases. With the DNA end fitting TRBJ2-7 better, the J assignment may be wrong. The V gene's germline CDR1 is SQVTM and CDR2 ANQGSEA. The CDR3 loop spans 13 amino acids. The CDR3 region has the DNA TGCAGCGTTCCCGGGACTAGCCGGTACGAGCAGTACTTC. As protein: CSVPGTSRYEQYF.

This chain connects TRBV19 to TRBJ2-3; a weak D match, TRBD1 (6 bases). V lost 4 bases, J lost 5 bases, and 10 bases lay in between. Germline-derived CDR1 and CDR2 are LNHDA and SQIVND (reference sequence). There are 13 residues in the CDR3. The CDR3 nucleotides are TGTGCCAGTAGTACTTTAGGGGGAGATACGCAGTATTTT. Its translation: CASSTLGGDTQYF. Combining the CDR3 with reference TRBV19 and TRBJ2-3 gives the whole variable domain DGGITQSPKYLFRKEGQNVTLSCEQNLNHDAMYWYRQDPGQGLRLIYYSQIVNDFQKGDIAEGYSVSREKKESFPLTVTSAQKNPTAFYLCASSTLGGDTQYFGPGTRLTVL.